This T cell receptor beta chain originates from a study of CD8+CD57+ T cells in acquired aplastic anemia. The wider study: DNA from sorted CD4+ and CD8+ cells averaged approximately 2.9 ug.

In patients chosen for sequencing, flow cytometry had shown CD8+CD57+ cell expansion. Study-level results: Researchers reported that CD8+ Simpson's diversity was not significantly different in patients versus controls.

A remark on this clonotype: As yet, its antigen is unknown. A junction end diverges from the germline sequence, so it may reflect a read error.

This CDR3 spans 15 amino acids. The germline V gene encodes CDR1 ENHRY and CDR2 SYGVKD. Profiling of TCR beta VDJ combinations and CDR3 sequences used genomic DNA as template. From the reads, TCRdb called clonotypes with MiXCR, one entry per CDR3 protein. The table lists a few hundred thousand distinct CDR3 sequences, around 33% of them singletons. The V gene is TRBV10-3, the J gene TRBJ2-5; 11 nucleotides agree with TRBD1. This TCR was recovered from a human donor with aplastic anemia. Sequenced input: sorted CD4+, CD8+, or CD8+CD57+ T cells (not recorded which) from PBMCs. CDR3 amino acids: CASSLGQGALETQYF. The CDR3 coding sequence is TGTGCCAGCAGTCTCGGACAGGGGGCCCTAGAGACCCAGTACTTC.